The next 21 T cell receptor beta chains were all read from a single sample in a study of CD8 T cells in ankylosing spondylitis. A single record per CDR3 protein comes from TCRdb applying MiXCR to the 5' RACE reads. The sample carries around 480,000 distinct CDR3 sequences, 17% recorded once. Whole-study findings and limits: It appeared that ankylosing spondylitis blood was characterized by a TCR beta motif of under ten highly homologous variants.

These receptors have no identified antigens. Sequencing was performed on blood, either unsorted or a sorted T cell fraction (not recorded which). The source of these receptors is a male donor with ankylosing spondylitis.

This clonotype came up a few times. The CDR3 spells CASSSSGGVITGELFF. The CDR3 DNA reads TGTGCCAGCAGCTCCTCAGGGGGCGTAATCACCGGGGAGCTGTTTTTT. This sequence joins TRBV11-2 and TRBJ2-2; TRBD1 agrees at 8 bases. V was clipped by 4 bases and J by 4 bases; unmatched bases: 8. This CDR3 has 16 amino acids. From germline, CDR1 is SGHAT and CDR2 FQNNGV.

This clonotype was observed many times. The chain carries TRBV20-1 and TRBJ2-3, with D hard to call. Germline loops: CDR1 DFQATT, CDR2 SNEGSKA (reference sequence). The CDR3 loop spans 13 amino acids. Trimming removed 6 bases from V and 2 bases from J, with 12 bases in between. CDR3 nucleotide sequence: TGCAGTGCCCCTCCCCGGGTCACAGATACGCAGTATTTT. Protein: CSAPPRVTDTQYF.

The V gene is TRBV5-6, the J gene TRBJ1-6, with D hard to call. V lost 0 bases and J 0 bases, leaving 7 bases between the germline ends. From germline, CDR1 is SGHDT and CDR2 YYEEEE. CDR3 length equals 16 residues. In nucleotides, the CDR3 is TGTGCCAGCAGCTTGGGACCCCGCTCCTATAATTCACCCCTCCACTTT. This encodes CASSLGPRSYNSPLHF.

V usage is TRBV30 and J usage is TRBJ2-1; 9 bases are shared with TRBD1. The CDR3 covers 15 residues. The V and J ends lost 2 bases and 1 base, in that order; junction bases with no gene match: 3. Germline CDR1 is GTSNPN and CDR2 is SVGIG (reference sequence). DNA of the CDR3: TGTGCCTGGAGTCCCGGGACAGGGTCCTACAATGAGCAGTTCTTC. Translation: CAWSPGTGSYNEQFF.

This clonotype was seen repeatedly, ten times or more. The CDR3 DNA is TGTGCCAGCAGCATGGGTATCTCCTACGAGCAGTACTTC. Translating it yields CASSMGISYEQYF. The genes are TRBV12-3 or TRBV12-4 and TRBJ2-7; D unclear. V gave up 6 bases and J gave up 0 bases, with 9 bases separating them. The CDR3 totals 13 residues.

This clonotype was counted ten times or more. This chain uses TRBV15 with TRBJ2-5, with 8 bases matching TRBD2. Losses at the gene ends were 0 bases for V and 3 bases for J; bases not matched to a gene: 9. Germline CDR1 LNHNV, CDR2 YYDKDF (reference sequence). This CDR3 contains 17 residues. This CDR3 reads CATSRDKGSGSKETQYF. DNA of the CDR3: TGTGCCACCAGCAGAGATAAGGGAAGCGGGAGTAAAGAGACCCAGTACTTC.

This clonotype was observed a handful of times. The V and J genes are TRBV12-5 and TRBJ1-1; D not resolved. This CDR3 region has 15 residues. Germline CDR1 reads LGHNT; CDR2 reads FRNRAP. The germline V and J ends were trimmed by 0 bases and 4 bases, with 12 bases remaining between them. CDR3 loop: CASGLVVRTFTEAFF. DNA for the CDR3: TGTGCTAGTGGTTTGGTAGTCAGGACGTTCACTGAAGCTTTCTTT.

The chain is built from TRBV29-1 and TRBJ1-1; D unresolved. The CDR3 has 11 amino acids. The V gene lost 4 bases and the J gene lost 4 bases, with 7 bases spanning the gap. Germline-derived CDR1 and CDR2 are SQVTM and ANQGSEA. CDR3 residues: CSVAGSTEAFF. The CDR3 nucleotides read TGCAGCGTTGCAGGCTCCACTGAAGCTTTCTTT.

The chain uses TRBV7-9 and TRBJ1-2; D is uncertain. The germline gives CDR1 SEHNR, CDR2 FQNEAQ (reference sequence). V was clipped by 6 bases and J by 2 bases, with 19 bases between them. The CDR3 runs 16 residues. The CDR3 spells CASSRKSEIANYGYTF. The CDR3 DNA reads as TGTGCCAGCAGTCGCAAGTCGGAAATCGCCAACTATGGCTACACCTTC. The entire variable domain, with the rest obtained from reference TRBV7-9 and TRBJ1-2, is as follows: DTGVSQNPRHKITKRGQNVTFRCDPISEHNRLYWYRQTLGQGPEFLTYFQNEAQLEKSRLLSDRFSAERPKGSFSTLEIQRTEQGDSAMYLCASSRKSEIANYGYTFGSGTRLTVV.

The table lists this clonotype with a few counts. The CDR3 DNA follows: TGCAGTGCTACCCAAGGAGGTGGAGGGACTGAAGCTTTCTTT. It specifies CSATQGGGGTEAFF. This chain joins TRBV20-1 and TRBJ1-1; D uncertain. The CDR3 is 14 residues long. V was trimmed by 4 bases and J by 5 bases, leaving 17 bases between them. Germline CDR1 and CDR2: DFQATT and SNEGSKA (reference sequence).

This sequence joins TRBV28 and TRBJ2-1; 7 bases line up with TRBD2. Germline assignment: CDR1 MDHEN and CDR2 SYDVKM. The CDR3 loop spans 15 amino acids. Trimming cost V 6 bases and J 3 bases; bases outside gene matches: 8. The CDR3 nucleotides are TGTGCCAGCAGCCGAGCGGGAACTCTCTACAATGAGCAGTTCTTC. Its translation is CASSRAGTLYNEQFF.

This clonotype showed up many times. The chain has TRBV15 and TRBJ2-4; D may be TRBD2 (6 bases). The CDR3 consists of 14 residues. Trimming shortened V by 3 bases and J by 2 bases, and 8 bases separated the two germline ends. Germline CDR1 reads LNHNV; CDR2 reads YYDKDF (reference sequence). The CDR3 loop is CATSSGGTKNIQYF. CDR3 in DNA: TGTGCCACCAGCAGCGGGGGAACCAAAAACATTCAGTACTTC.

This clonotype turned up a few times. This chain joins TRBV29-1 and TRBJ1-2; D uncertain. The CDR3 is made up of 14 amino acids. Germline CDR1 and CDR2: SQVTM and ANQGSEA. The germline V and J ends were trimmed by 1 base and 6 bases, with 15 bases remaining between them. The CDR3 sequence: CSVEVGLVTDGYTF. CDR3 sequence (DNA): TGCAGCGTTGAAGTCGGTCTGGTAACTGATGGCTACACCTTC.

This clonotype was seen a handful of times. The chain is built from TRBV28 and TRBJ2-7; maybe TRBD1 (5 bases). From germline, CDR1 is MDHEN and CDR2 SYDVKM. CDR3 size: 15 residues. V lost 6 bases to trimming and J lost 7 bases, with 22 bases between them. In DNA, the CDR3 is TGTGCCAGCAGCCCCCTGGACAAACGCTACGAGGAGCAGTACTTC. Amino acid sequence: CASSPLDKRYEEQYF.

This clonotype was counted only a few times. This chain links TRBV9 with TRBJ2-1, with D maybe TRBD2 (5 bases). The V end lost 2 bases, the J end lost 10 bases, and 19 bases lay between the germline ends. The V gene's germline CDR1 is SGDLS and CDR2 YYNGEE. CDR3 length: 15 residues. Here the CDR3 reads CASSVDQNGQREQFF. In DNA, the CDR3 is TGTGCCAGCAGCGTGGACCAAAATGGGCAGCGGGAGCAGTTCTTC.

Many counts were recorded for this clonotype. The chain couples TRBV5-1 to TRBJ1-2; 8 positions agree with TRBD1. Germline V gives CDR1 SGHRS, CDR2 YFSETQ. After removal of 3 bases from V and 5 bases from J, the junction contained 9 bases not matched to a gene. The CDR3 length is 15 residues. CDR3 loop: CASSSLGQANYGYTF. For the CDR3, the DNA is TGCGCCAGCAGCTCACTGGGACAGGCGAATTATGGCTACACCTTC.

Only a few counts were recorded for this clonotype. This sequence joins TRBV29-1 and TRBJ1-2, with 10 bases identical to TRBD1. Per the germline V gene, CDR1 is SQVTM and CDR2 is ANQGSEA. CDR3 size: 14 residues. V trimming: 5 bases; J trimming: 7 bases; junction bases outside the gene matches: 10. The CDR3 sequence: CSVSGTGVYSGYTF. In DNA, the CDR3 is TGCAGCGTTTCCGGGACAGGGGTCTACAGTGGCTACACCTTC.

This chain joins TRBV6-5 and TRBJ1-5, with D perhaps TRBD1 (5 bases). Germline CDR1 reads MNHEY; CDR2 reads SVGAGI. The CDR3 contains 14 residues. The V and J ends lost 2 bases and 7 bases respectively, with 12 bases between them. The CDR3 region has the DNA TGTGCCAGCAGTTACATGGGGGTTCGGCAGCCCCAGCATTTT. It codes for CASSYMGVRQPQHF.

This clonotype was seen only a few times. The V gene is TRBV7-9, the J gene TRBJ2-7; 9 bases are a match to TRBD2. The germline V gene has CDR1 SEHNR and CDR2 FQNEAQ (reference sequence). Unmatched junction bases numbered 6, after V lost 1 base and J lost 5 bases. The CDR3 runs to 15 residues. The CDR3 DNA reads TGTGCCAGCAGCTTAGGCCTAGCGGGATCCCACGAGCAGTACTTC. This sequence encodes CASSLGLAGSHEQYF.

The rearrangement uses TRBV18 and TRBJ1-4; weak D call: TRBD1 (6 bases). The CDR3 runs 13 residues. Trimming took 3 bases from V and 8 from J, leaving 10 bases between them. CDR1 KGHSH and CDR2 LQKENI come from the germline V gene. The CDR3 DNA reads as TGTGCCAGCTCACCCGGACAGCGGGAAAAACTGTTTTTT. It encodes CASSPGQREKLFF.

The chain uses TRBV7-8 and TRBJ2-3; 8 bases match TRBD2. Germline CDR1 and CDR2: SGHVS and FQNEAQ. Trimming took 0 bases from V and 4 from J; bases not matched to a gene: 3. The CDR3 contains 15 residues. The CDR3 region has the DNA TGTGCCAGCAGCTTAGCAGCGGGAGTGGCAGATACGCAGTATTTT. It encodes CASSLAAGVADTQYF.